Each of the 7 T cell receptor beta chains below was sequenced from the same sample in a study of cytomegalovirus exposure and HLA in healthy donors. 13 Jbeta primers and 60 Vbeta primers were used for the PCR. Assay: immunoSEQ multiplex PCR; the TCRdb copy retains only in-frame clones and omits some. The sample gives more than 85,000 clones, 76% of which show up once; around 8.8% is in the top ten. Sequencing input: PBMCs. These receptors all stem from a middle-aged man in good health and CMV-seropositive.

A few counts support this clone. The rearrangement uses TRBV27 and TRBJ2-1, with a possible D match to TRBD1 (5 bases). The CDR3 covers 13 residues. The V end was cut by 4 bases, the J end by 6 bases, with 10 bases between. CDR1 and CDR2 from the germline V gene are MNHEY and SMNVEV (reference sequence). CDR3 protein: CASSYTGFNEQFF. CDR3 in DNA: TGTGCCAGCAGTTATACAGGTTTCAATGAGCAGTTCTTC.

This CDR3 reads CASSAVNGHNAGELFF. CDR3 nucleotides: TGTGCCAGCAGCGCCGTGAACGGACATAACGCGGGGGAGCTGTTTTTT. This sequence joins TRBV11-3 and TRBJ2-2, with a tentative D call TRBD1 (5 bases). Germline CDR1 reads SGHNT; CDR2 reads YENEEA. Trimming cost V 5 bases and J 8 bases, with 21 bases left between them. There are 16 residues in the CDR3.

The chain combines TRBV7-8 with TRBJ2-7, with D perhaps matching TRBD2 (5 bases). Germline V gene lookup returns CDR1 SGHVS and CDR2 FQNEAQ. With 5 bases removed from V and 2 bases from J, the gap between germline ends came to 7 bases. This CDR3 is built from 12 residues. The CDR3 loop reads CASSGLAYEQYF. Written as DNA, the CDR3 is TGTGCCAGCAGCGGACTGGCCTACGAGCAGTACTTC.

The gene calls are TRBV2 and TRBJ1-1; D not resolved. Germline values: CDR1 SNHLY, CDR2 FYNNEI. Trimming cost V 4 bases and J 3 bases, with 9 bases left between them. This CDR3 region has 13 residues. In DNA, the CDR3 is TGTGCCAGCAGTGTCGGGGAATACACTGAAGCTTTCTTT. Its protein product is CASSVGEYTEAFF.

V gene TRBV6-5 combines with J gene TRBJ1-5; the D is unclear. CDR1 is MNHEY and CDR2 is SVGAGI in the germline V gene. CDR3 length equals 13 residues. Trimming left V 0 bases short and J 4 bases short, with 4 bases between. CDR3 residues: CASSYSRNQPQHF. CDR3 DNA sequence: TGTGCCAGCAGTTACTCGCGGAATCAGCCCCAGCATTTT.

The J gene is TRBJ1-2, the V gene TRBV7-9; the D gene is possibly TRBD1 (5 bases). The V and J ends lost 2 bases and 2 bases respectively, with 12 bases between them. Germline V gives CDR1 SEHNR, CDR2 FQNEAQ (reference sequence). The CDR3 spans 15 residues. The CDR3 DNA reads TGTGCCAGCAGCTTAACGTGGGGGGGGAACTATGGCTACACCTTC. The encoded protein is CASSLTWGGNYGYTF.

This clone was counted a single time. The rearrangement links TRBV20-1 to TRBJ1-1; 7 bases are shared with TRBD1. V dropped 5 bases and J dropped 11; count of bases not matched to a gene: 8. The CDR3 is 11 residues long. Germline-derived CDR1 and CDR2 are DFQATT and SNEGSKA (reference sequence). For the CDR3, the DNA is TGCAGTGCTCCGACAGGGTCCTCGGCTTTCTTT. Translating gives CSAPTGSSAFF.